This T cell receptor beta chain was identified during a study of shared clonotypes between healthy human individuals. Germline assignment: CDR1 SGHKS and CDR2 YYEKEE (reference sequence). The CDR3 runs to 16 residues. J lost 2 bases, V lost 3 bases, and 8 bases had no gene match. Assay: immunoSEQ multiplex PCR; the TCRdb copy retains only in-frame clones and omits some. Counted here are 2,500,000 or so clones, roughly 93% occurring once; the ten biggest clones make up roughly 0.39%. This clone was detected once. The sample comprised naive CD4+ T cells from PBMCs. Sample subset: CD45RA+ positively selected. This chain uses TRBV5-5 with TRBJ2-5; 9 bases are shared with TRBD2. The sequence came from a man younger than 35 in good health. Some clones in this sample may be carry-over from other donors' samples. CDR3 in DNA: TGTGCCAGCAGCTGGTCGGGTCTAGCGGGACAAGAGACCCAGTACTTC. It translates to CASSWSGLAGQETQYF.